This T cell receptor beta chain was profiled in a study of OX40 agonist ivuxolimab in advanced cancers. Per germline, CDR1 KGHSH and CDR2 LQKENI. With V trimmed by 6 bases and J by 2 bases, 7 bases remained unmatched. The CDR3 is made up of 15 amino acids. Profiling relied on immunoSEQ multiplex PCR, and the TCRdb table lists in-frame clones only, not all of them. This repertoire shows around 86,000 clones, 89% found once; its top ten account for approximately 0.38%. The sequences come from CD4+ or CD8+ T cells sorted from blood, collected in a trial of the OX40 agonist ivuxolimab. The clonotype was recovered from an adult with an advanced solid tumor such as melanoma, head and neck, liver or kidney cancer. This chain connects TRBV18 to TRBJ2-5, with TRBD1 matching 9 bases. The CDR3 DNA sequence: TGTGCCAGCTCCCTAAGGACAGGGGAACAAGAGACCCAGTACTTC. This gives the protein CASSLRTGEQETQYF.